This T cell receptor (beta chain) was captured by sequencing in a study of CD8 T cells in ankylosing spondylitis. Study-level points and caveats: Several highly homologous variants made up a TCR beta motif that seemed to typify ankylosing spondylitis blood. A number of the motif variants had already been described in reactive arthritis synovial fluid and blood.

TCRdb reprocessed the 5' RACE reads via MiXCR and lists one record per CDR3 protein. The sample has around 22,000 distinct CDR3 sequences, over 10% seen once. V lost 8 bases, J lost 3 bases, and 11 bases lay in between. The CDR3 length is 13 residues. Germline CDR1 is SGHTA and CDR2 is FQGNSA. As regards this clonotype: The antigen is unknown.

The sequence was collected from a male donor with ankylosing spondylitis or in good health (not recorded which). The gene calls are TRBV7-2 and TRBJ2-1, with D possibly being TRBD1 (6 bases). Sequenced: blood. CDR3 sequence reads: CASGVQGYNEQFF. CDR3 nucleotides: TGTGCCAGCGGAGTACAGGGCTACAATGAGCAGTTCTTC.